Presented here are 19 T cell receptor beta chains from one specimen sequenced in a study of human T cells and chemical hapten exposure. What the library attached to individual cDNA molecules were unique molecular identifiers. MiXCR, run by TCRdb on the reads, gives a single entry per CDR3 protein. The table records several thousand distinct CDR3 sequences, around 48% of them present only once. The treatment here: therapeutic diphenylcyclopropenone sensitization with weekly scalp DPC. The sample consisted of whole blood, taken before DPC sensitization or 2, 6, or about 24 weeks after (not recorded which). The receptors come from an adult with alopecia areata. Some clones in this sample may be carry-over from other donors' samples. This table probably holds off-target reads from a library built for another chain.

This clonotype was seen only once. This chain links TRBV6-2 or TRBV6-3 with TRBJ2-2, with TRBD1 identical over 8 bases. The length of the CDR3 is 14 residues. CDR1 MNHEY and CDR2 SVGEGT come from the germline V gene. Unmatched junction bases numbered 1, after V lost 5 bases and J lost 2 bases. The CDR3 sequence is CASSDRGNTGELFF. The CDR3 DNA is TGTGCCAGCAGTGACAGGGGCAACACCGGGGAGCTGTTTTTT.

This clonotype has just a few counts. The chain employs TRBV6-6 and TRBJ2-7, with a tentative D call TRBD1 (7 bases). This CDR3 spans 17 amino acids. Germline V gives CDR1 MNHNY, CDR2 SVGAGI (reference sequence). The ends were cut back, 5 bases at V and 3 bases at J, with 23 bases in the middle. Here the CDR3 reads CASSQGGHQLIGYEQYF. The CDR3 DNA reads as TGTGCCAGCAGTCAGGGGGGACACCAACTAATCGGCTACGAGCAGTACTTC.

Only a few counts were recorded for this clonotype. CDR3 region: CASSLGGSYNEQFF. The CDR3, as DNA: TGCGCCAGCAGCTTGGGGGGCTCCTACAATGAGCAGTTCTTC. V and J are TRBV5-1 and TRBJ2-1; D remains unclear. The germline V gene has CDR1 SGHRS and CDR2 YFSETQ. Between the trimmed V and J ends, which lost 0 bases and 0 bases, there was a span of 4 bases. The CDR3 contains 14 residues.

This rearrangement joins TRBV9 to TRBJ2-7; the D is unclear. Trimming shortened V by 1 base and J by 4 bases, and 9 bases separated the two germline ends. Germline values: CDR1 SGDLS, CDR2 YYNGEE. The CDR3 runs to 13 residues. The CDR3 DNA sequence: TGTGCCAGCAGCGTAACGACGGGTTACGAGCAGTACTTC. Translated, it gives CASSVTTGYEQYF.

CDR3 sequence: CASSLDGAKNIQYF. CDR3 in DNA: TGTGCCAGCAGCTTGGACGGAGCGAAAAACATTCAGTACTTC. The V call is TRBV5-4, the J call TRBJ2-4, with unresolved D. CDR1 and CDR2 from the germline V gene are SGHNT and YYREEE (reference sequence). V lost 0 bases and J 4 bases, leaving 8 bases between the germline ends. CDR3 length equals 14 residues.

This chain connects TRBV20-1 to TRBJ2-7, with 8 bases aligning to TRBD2. CDR1 is DFQATT and CDR2 is SNEGSKA in the germline V gene (reference sequence). V was clipped by 5 bases and J by 2 bases; unmatched bases: 14. The CDR3 is made up of 16 amino acids. The CDR3 protein is CSASGLAGGLTYEQYF. The CDR3 DNA is TGCAGTGCTTCCGGACTAGCCGGAGGGCTCACCTACGAGCAGTACTTC.

The chain recombines TRBV11-3 with TRBJ2-5; D not resolved. The germline V gene encodes CDR1 SGHNT and CDR2 YENEEA. The CDR3 runs 13 residues. Deletions cut 6 bases from V and 1 base from J, with 9 bases between. The CDR3 bases are TGTGCCAGCAGTTTGGGCAGCCAAGAGACCCAGTACTTC. Residues: CASSLGSQETQYF.

The chain joins TRBV5-1 to TRBJ2-5; no reliable D call. The CDR3 has 16 amino acids. Germline lookup yields CDR1 SGHRS and CDR2 YFSETQ. Trimming took off 4 bases at V and 5 bases at J, with 21 bases between the two ends. This CDR3 is CASSTDSRARAETQYF. The DNA for the CDR3 is TGCGCCAGCAGCACCGACTCCCGAGCGAGAGCGGAGACCCAGTACTTC.

The CDR3 DNA reads as TGTGCCAGCAGCCAAGAGGCCTCGGCAGGGCGCAAGTTCTTC. Residues: CASSQEASAGRKFF. The chain recombines TRBV3-1 with TRBJ2-1; the D gene is possibly TRBD1 (5 bases). This CDR3 spans 14 amino acids. CDR1 is LGHDT, CDR2 YNNKEL, per germline (reference sequence). V lost 0 bases and J 14 bases, leaving 17 bases between the germline ends.

V gene TRBV6-2 or TRBV6-3 combines with J gene TRBJ2-3; D is unresolved. Germline V gives CDR1 MNHEY, CDR2 SVGEGT. The CDR3 extends over 11 amino acids. Trimming removed 5 bases at V and 4 bases at J, with 4 bases between. The CDR3 DNA reads as TGTGCCAGCAGTCCGTCAGATACGCAGTATTTT. Translating gives CASSPSDTQYF.

The rearrangement uses TRBV12-3 or TRBV12-4 and TRBJ2-2; D is ambiguous. The CDR3 is 15 residues long. V gave up 3 bases and J gave up 4 bases, with 12 bases separating them. CDR3 region: CASSFAGVGTGELFF. CDR3 nucleotide sequence: TGTGCCAGCAGTTTTGCCGGAGTAGGCACCGGGGAGCTGTTTTTT.

This clonotype was seen just once. V is TRBV29-1 and J is TRBJ2-7; possibly TRBD1 for D (5 bases). CDR1 SQVTM and CDR2 ANQGSEA come from the germline V gene. V dropped 6 bases and J dropped 6 bases, with 9 bases sitting between them. This CDR3 contains 10 residues. CDR3 nucleotide sequence: TGCAGCGTCGCCGACAGCGAGCAGTACTTC. This sequence encodes CSVADSEQYF.

The CDR3 sequence is CASSRWSSYEQYF. Here the CDR3 DNA reads TGTGCCAGCAGCCGCTGGAGCTCCTACGAGCAGTACTTC. The chain uses TRBV3-1 and TRBJ2-7; D is undetermined. CDR1 is LGHDT and CDR2 is YNNKEL in the germline V gene (reference sequence). V dropped 4 bases and J dropped 0 bases, with 7 bases sitting between them. This CDR3 is built from 13 residues.

This chain links TRBV14 with TRBJ2-7; D is ambiguous. V lost 1 base and J 11 bases, leaving 9 bases between the germline ends. The CDR3 has 11 amino acids. Germline lookup yields CDR1 SGHDN and CDR2 FVKESK. The CDR3 DNA reads TGTGCCAGCAGCCAAGGAACCGGCAAGTACTTC. Protein sequence: CASSQGTGKYF.

This clonotype came up a few times. The CDR3 loop is CASSSPLAGVDTDTQYF. CDR3 nucleotides: TGTGCCAGCAGCTCTCCGCTAGCGGGGGTTGACACAGATACGCAGTATTTT. J is TRBJ2-3 and V is TRBV7-8; 10 bases align to TRBD2. Germline assignment: CDR1 SGHVS and CDR2 FQNEAQ. With V trimmed by 4 bases and J by 2 bases, 9 bases remained unmatched. This CDR3 region has 17 residues.

This clonotype was detected only a few times. The gene calls are TRBV24-1 and TRBJ2-5; D may match TRBD1 or TRBD2 (5 bases each). Between the trimmed V and J ends, which lost 7 bases and 0 bases, there was a span of 8 bases. This CDR3 comprises 13 residues. Per germline, CDR1 KGHDR and CDR2 SFDVKD. Written as DNA, the CDR3 is TGTGCCACCAGGGGACGGAACCAAGAGACCCAGTACTTC. As protein: CATRGRNQETQYF.

In its sample, this clonotype was seen a few times. The chain is built from TRBV7-8 and TRBJ2-7; 9 bases map to TRBD2. The CDR3 runs 14 residues. The ends lost 1 base at V and 2 bases at J; junction bases unmatched: 0. Germline loops: CDR1 SGHVS, CDR2 FQNEAQ. The CDR3 is CASSLGGRAYEQYF. The CDR3 nucleotides are TGTGCCAGCAGCTTAGGCGGGAGGGCCTACGAGCAGTACTTC.

This clonotype has only a few counts. The chain has TRBV11-2 and TRBJ2-1; D not certain. There are 16 residues in the CDR3. Trimming left V 6 bases short and J 3 bases short, with 18 bases between. Germline V lookup: CDR1 SGHAT, CDR2 FQNNGV. This chain's CDR3 is CASSPVGPPSYNEQFF. CDR3 bases: TGTGCCAGCAGTCCGGTTGGGCCACCAAGCTACAATGAGCAGTTCTTC.

This sequence joins TRBV5-6 and TRBJ2-6; D gene unclear. Trimming took 2 bases from V and 1 from J, leaving 7 bases between them. This CDR3 spans 15 amino acids. The germline V gene encodes CDR1 SGHDT and CDR2 YYEEEE. DNA of the CDR3: TGTGCCAGCAGCTTCTGGCTATCTGGGGCCAACGTCCTGACTTTC. Translated, it gives CASSFWLSGANVLTF.